This T cell receptor beta chain comes out of a study of shared clonotypes between healthy human individuals. General study points: Investigators expected sequencing depth to affect clonotype sharing among donors.

Germline V gives CDR1 SQVTM, CDR2 ANQGSEA. The CDR3 extends over 14 amino acids. J gave up 7 bases and V 1 base, and 6 bases lay outside the gene matches. Naive CD8 cells comprised CD45RO-negative, CCR7-positively selected cells, excluding terminally differentiated effector memory CD45RA+ cells. This clone was found once. Antigen specificity is unknown. Sequencing was performed with immunoSEQ multiplex PCR; in TCRdb, only in-frame clones are kept and a portion is missing. The sample includes 550,000 to 650,000 clones, about 96% of them seen just once. The sequenced sample consisted of naive CD8+ T cells sorted from blood. V is TRBV29-1 and J is TRBJ2-1; 8 bases map to TRBD2. The sequence was obtained from a woman in her 30s in good health. The CDR3 DNA reads as TGCAGCGTTGAAGCCAGCGGGAGCTTAAATGAGCAGTTCTTC. It codes for CSVEASGSLNEQFF.